A selection of T cell receptor beta chains follows, all from one sample in a study of graft-versus-host responses after intestinal transplantation. The data were produced by immunoSEQ multiplex PCR, yet TCRdb's version contains in-frame clones alone and is incomplete. The data hold 35,000 to 45,000 clones, with 85% to 95% observed a single time. The antigens of these receptors remain unknown. Sample: unstimulated CD8+ T cells sorted from spleen or lymph node cells, taken before transplant. These receptors came from a human donor who was the organ donor for an intestinal transplant. Both conserved end residues are trimmed from each CDR3. Only part of the rows carry a size: once, few, many, or a class if the clone is expanded.

J,size,V,CDR3
TRBJ2-7,.,TRBV6-5,ASTLGGDSYEQY
TRBJ1-2,.,TRBV6-5,ASSYHGNYGYT
TRBJ2-5,.,TRBV11-2,ASSLEAGGYQETQY
TRBJ2-7,.,TRBV10-2,ASSVTSYEQY
TRBJ2-6,.,TRBV19,ASSFEWQAFYSGANVLT
TRBJ1-6,.,TRBV27,ASSDRGNSPLH
TRBJ2-7,.,TRBV18,ASSLSGTVSYEQY
TRBJ1-5,.,TRBV2,ASAFRGHSINQPQH
TRBJ1-1,.,TRBV19,ASSTGGYTEAF
TRBJ1-6,.,TRBV7-2,ASSLLPRDREHSPLH
TRBJ2-3,.,TRBV4-3,ASSDGRHTDTQY
TRBJ2-3,.,TRBV5-8,ASKFGVISPDTQY
TRBJ2-5,.,TRBV9,ASSLTGGGQETQY
TRBJ2-7,.,TRBV7-9,ASSPIARAYEQY
TRBJ1-1,once,TRBV2,ASQLDRFITEAF
TRBJ2-5,.,TRBV7-2,ASSFGGAGETQY
TRBJ2-1,.,TRBV6-1,ASSELAGSYNEQF
TRBJ2-7,.,TRBV5-4,ASSQDWLAGGINEQY
TRBJ2-5,.,TRBV6-5,ASSEAGQETQY
TRBJ2-1,.,TRBV6-1,ASRTSGGYNEQF
TRBJ1-1,.,TRBV4-3,ASSLGRQNTEAF
TRBJ2-3,.,TRBV7-2,ASSSRYTGMGTDTQY
TRBJ1-5,.,TRBV27,ASSASGTGEPLSNQPQH
TRBJ1-2,.,TRBV27,ASSASGANYGYT
TRBJ2-7,once,TRBV11-2,ASSSPVGEQY
TRBJ2-3,.,TRBV11-2,ASSRRSSDTQY
TRBJ1-2,.,TRBV6-5,ASIPGQGPYGYT